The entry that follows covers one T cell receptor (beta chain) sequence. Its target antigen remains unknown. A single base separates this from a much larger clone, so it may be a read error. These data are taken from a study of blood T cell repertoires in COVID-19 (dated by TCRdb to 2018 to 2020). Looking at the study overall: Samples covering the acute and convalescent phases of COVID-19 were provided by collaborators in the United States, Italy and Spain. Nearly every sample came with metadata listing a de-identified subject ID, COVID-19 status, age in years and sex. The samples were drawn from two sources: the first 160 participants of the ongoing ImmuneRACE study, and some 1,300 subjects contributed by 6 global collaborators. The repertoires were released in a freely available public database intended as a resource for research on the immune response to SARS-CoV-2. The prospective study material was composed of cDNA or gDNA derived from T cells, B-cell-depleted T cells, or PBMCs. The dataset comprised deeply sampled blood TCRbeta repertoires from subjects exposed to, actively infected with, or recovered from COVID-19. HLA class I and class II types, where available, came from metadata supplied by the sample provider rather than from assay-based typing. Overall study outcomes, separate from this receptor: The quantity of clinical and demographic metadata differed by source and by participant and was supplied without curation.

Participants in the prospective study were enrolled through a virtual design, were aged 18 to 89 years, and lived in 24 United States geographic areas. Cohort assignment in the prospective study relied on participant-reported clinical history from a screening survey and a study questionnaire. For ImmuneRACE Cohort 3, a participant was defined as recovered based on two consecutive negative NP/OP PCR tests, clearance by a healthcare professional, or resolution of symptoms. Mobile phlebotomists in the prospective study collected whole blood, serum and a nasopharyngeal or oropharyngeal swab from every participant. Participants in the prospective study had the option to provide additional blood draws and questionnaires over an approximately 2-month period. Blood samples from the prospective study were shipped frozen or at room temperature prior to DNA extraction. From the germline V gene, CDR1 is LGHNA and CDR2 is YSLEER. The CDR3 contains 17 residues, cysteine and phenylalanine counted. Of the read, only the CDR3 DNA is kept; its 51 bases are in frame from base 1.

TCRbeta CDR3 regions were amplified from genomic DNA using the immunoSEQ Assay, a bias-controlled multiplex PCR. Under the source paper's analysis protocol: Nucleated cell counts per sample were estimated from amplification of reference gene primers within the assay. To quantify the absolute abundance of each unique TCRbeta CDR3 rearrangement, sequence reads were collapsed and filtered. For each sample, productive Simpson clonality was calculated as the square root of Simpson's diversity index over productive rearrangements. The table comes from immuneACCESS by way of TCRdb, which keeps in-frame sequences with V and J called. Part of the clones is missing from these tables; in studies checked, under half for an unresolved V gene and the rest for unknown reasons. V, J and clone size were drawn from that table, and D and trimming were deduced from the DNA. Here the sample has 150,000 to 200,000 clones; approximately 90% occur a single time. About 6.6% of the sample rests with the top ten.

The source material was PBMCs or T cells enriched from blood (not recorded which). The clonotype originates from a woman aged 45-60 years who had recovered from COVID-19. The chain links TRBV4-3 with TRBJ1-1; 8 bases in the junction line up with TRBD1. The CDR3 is CPSSRHHRGTGNTEAFF. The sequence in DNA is TGCCCCAGCAGCCGCCACCACCGCGGGACAGGGAACACTGAAGCTTTCTTT.